A selection of T cell receptor beta chains follows, all from one sample in a study of CD8 T cells in Susac syndrome. TCRdb re-analysed the immunoSEQ multiplex PCR reads in MiXCR, keeping a single row per CDR3 protein. The table has around 200,000 distinct CDR3 sequences, roughly 94% seen once; the top ten hold approximately 0.094%. The sample taken for sequencing was CD4+ T cells from PBMCs. These receptors all come from a human donor in good health. Each CDR3 is given with its conserved first and last residue. Each record gives: V gene, clone size, J gene, D gene, CDR3 protein. A D gene is named only where the DNA matches it firmly. Clone size is shown for a subset of rows, as once, few, many or a class of expanded clone.

>TRBV3-1|.|TRBJ1-1|.
CASSQGGMDDTEAFF
>TRBV5-6|.|TRBJ2-7|.
CASSLGSRDYEQYF
>TRBV20-1|.|TRBJ1-2|.
CSAKEGSNYGYTF
>TRBV7-9|.|TRBJ2-5|.
CASSLVGGGGPGTQYF
>TRBV15|.|TRBJ2-5|TRBD2
CATSSSGRARETQYF
>TRBV20-1|.|TRBJ2-6|TRBD1
CSAREYSGTGSSGANVLTF
>TRBV15|.|TRBJ1-5|.
CATSRDRGWNQPQHF
>TRBV29-1|.|TRBJ1-4|.
CSVSEAREKLFF
>TRBV30|.|TRBJ2-1|TRBD2
CAWSRLAGGNEQFF
>TRBV29-1|.|TRBJ1-3|.
CSVDGRVEDTIYF
>TRBV6-5|.|TRBJ1-2|TRBD1
CASRRTGRVGGYTF
>TRBV18|.|TRBJ2-4|.
CASSPSPENIQYF
>TRBV7-2|.|TRBJ2-7|.
CASSPLRSLGTYEQYF
>TRBV20-1|.|TRBJ1-2|.
CSAVRTWSGYTF
>TRBV10-3|once|TRBJ2-3|.
CAISPGEDTQYF
>TRBV20-1|.|TRBJ2-3|TRBD2
CSASGLAGGPRTDTQYF
>TRBV29-1|.|TRBJ1-1|.
CSVEVGGGITEAFF
>TRBV6-6|.|TRBJ2-3|.
CASIRRGGLDTQYF
>TRBV29-1|.|TRBJ2-3|.
CSAAGFSGTDTQYF
>TRBV10-3|.|TRBJ2-1|.
CAIGTFSGTGSSYNEQFF
>TRBV20-1|.|TRBJ1-2|.
CSLKGSNYGYTF
>TRBV20-1|.|TRBJ2-1|TRBD2
CSATTSGRFMRQFF
>TRBV24-1|.|TRBJ1-5|.
CATSDNERYQPQHF
>TRBV29-1|once|TRBJ1-4|.
CSALAGVANEKLFF
>TRBV20-1|.|TRBJ2-7|TRBD2
CSAREQGGDEQYF
>TRBV7-2|.|TRBJ1-1|.
CASSERGDGTEAFF
>TRBV7-8|.|TRBJ2-1|.
CASSTLRAYNEQFF
>TRBV5-6|.|TRBJ2-2|TRBD1
CASSLVTGGWTGELFF
>TRBV6-4|.|TRBJ2-3|.
CASRVTDTQYF
>TRBV28|.|TRBJ2-3|.
CASSLATNSGTDTQYF
>TRBV7-3|once|TRBJ1-2|.
CASSPNGGHYGYTF
>TRBV5-6|.|TRBJ2-3|TRBD1
CASRGQGGDTQYF
>TRBV7-6|.|TRBJ2-3|.
CASSLALGKPDTQYF
>TRBV20-1|.|TRBJ2-4|.
CSAILGTTTSIQYF
>TRBV3-1|.|TRBJ2-3|.
CASSQWDGDTQYF
>TRBV20-1|.|TRBJ2-1|.
CSALDRRGGEQFF
>TRBV12-3/TRBV12-4|.|TRBJ2-1|TRBD2
CASTPGSGSDYNEQFF
>TRBV29-1|.|TRBJ1-5|.
CSARLGPNQPQHF
>TRBV7-9|once|TRBJ1-6|TRBD1
CASSPRTDRDQPLHF
>TRBV6-6|.|TRBJ1-5|.
CASEMGDQPQHF
>TRBV3-1|once|TRBJ1-1|.
CASSQERQAEAFF
>TRBV24-1|.|TRBJ1-5|.
CATSVEDLPQHF
>TRBV30|.|TRBJ2-2|.
CAWSRDFAGELFF
>TRBV7-2|.|TRBJ2-2|.
CASSPPGPQSIGELFF
>TRBV15|.|TRBJ2-6|.
CATSRAGAWANVLTF
>TRBV29-1|.|TRBJ2-5|TRBD1
CSADLRQGVKTQYF
>TRBV7-3|.|TRBJ1-1|.
CASSPQTGMNTEAFF